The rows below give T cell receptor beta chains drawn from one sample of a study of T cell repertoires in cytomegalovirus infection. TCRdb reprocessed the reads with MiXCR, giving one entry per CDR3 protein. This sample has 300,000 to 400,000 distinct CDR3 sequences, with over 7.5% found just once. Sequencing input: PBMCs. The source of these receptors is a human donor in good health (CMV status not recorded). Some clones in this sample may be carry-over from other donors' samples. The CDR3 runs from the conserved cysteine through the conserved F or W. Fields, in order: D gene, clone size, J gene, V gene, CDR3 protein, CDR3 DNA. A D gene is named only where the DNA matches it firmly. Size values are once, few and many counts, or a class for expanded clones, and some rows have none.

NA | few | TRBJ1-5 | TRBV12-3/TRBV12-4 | CASSPTDSNQPQHF | TGTGCCAGCAGTCCTACAGATAGCAATCAGCCCCAGCATTTT
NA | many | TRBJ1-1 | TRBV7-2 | CASSLQKYTEAFF | TGTGCCAGCAGCCTACAGAAATACACTGAAGCTTTCTTT
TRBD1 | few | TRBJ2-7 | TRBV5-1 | CASSYPRTGSPYEQYF | TGCGCCAGCAGCTACCCCCGGACAGGTAGTCCCTACGAGCAGTACTTC
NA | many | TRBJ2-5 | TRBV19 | CASSSWEYQETQYF | TGTGCCAGTAGTAGTTGGGAGTACCAAGAGACCCAGTACTTC
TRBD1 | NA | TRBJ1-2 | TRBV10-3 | CAISGTGNDYGYTF | TGTGCCATCAGTGGGACAGGGAACGACTATGGCTACACCTTC
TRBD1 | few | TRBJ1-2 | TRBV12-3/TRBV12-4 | CASSPDRVLGYTF | TGTGCCAGCAGTCCCGACAGGGTCTTGGGCTACACCTTC
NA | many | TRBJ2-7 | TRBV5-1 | CASSAGHRIPYEQYF | TGCGCCAGCAGCGCGGGACACCGGATCCCCTACGAGCAGTACTTC
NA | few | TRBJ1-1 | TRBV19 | CASSQGWASPIGNTEAFF | TGTGCCAGTAGTCAAGGATGGGCTTCACCTATTGGGAACACTGAAGCTTTCTTT
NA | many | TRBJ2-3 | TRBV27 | CASSSPPFTDTQYF | TGTGCCAGCAGCAGCCCTCCCTTCACAGATACGCAGTATTTT
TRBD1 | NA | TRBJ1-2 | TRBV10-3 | CAISPGQANYGYTF | TGTGCCATCAGTCCGGGACAGGCTAACTATGGCTACACCTTC
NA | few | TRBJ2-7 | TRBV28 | CASSLDKDLYEQYF | TGTGCCAGCAGCCTAGACAAGGACCTCTACGAGCAGTACTTC
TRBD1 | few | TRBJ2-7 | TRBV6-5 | CASSYRQGPYEQYF | TGTGCCAGCAGCTACCGACAGGGACCCTACGAGCAGTACTTC
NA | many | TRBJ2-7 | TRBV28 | CASSSPGVLHEQYF | TGTGCCAGCAGTTCCCCGGGGGTACTCCACGAGCAGTACTTC
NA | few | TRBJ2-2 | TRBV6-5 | CASSYSILMGLGGELFF | TGTGCCAGCAGTTACTCGATATTGATGGGGTTGGGCGGGGAGCTGTTTTTT
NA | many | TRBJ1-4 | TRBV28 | CASSLVGFVEKLFF | TGTGCCAGCAGTTTGGTGGGGTTTGTCGAAAAACTGTTTTTT
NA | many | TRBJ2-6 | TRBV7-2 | CASSSPGGVPNVLTF | TGTGCCAGCAGCTCGCCCGGCGGAGTCCCCAACGTCCTGACTTTC
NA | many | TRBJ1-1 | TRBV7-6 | CASSSAGVMMNTEAFF | TGTGCCAGCAGCTCCGCAGGGGTAATGATGAACACTGAAGCTTTCTTT
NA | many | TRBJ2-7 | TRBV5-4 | CASSPDGGYSYEQYF | TGTGCCAGCAGCCCAGATGGCGGCTACTCCTACGAGCAGTACTTC
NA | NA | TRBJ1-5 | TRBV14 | CASSHSGPKPQHF | TGTGCCAGCAGCCATTCCGGGCCCAAGCCCCAGCATTTT
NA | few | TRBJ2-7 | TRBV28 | CASSLWGEYEQYF | TGTGCCAGCAGTTTATGGGGAGAGTACGAGCAGTACTTC
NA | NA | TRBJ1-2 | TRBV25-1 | CASSLIANYGYTF | TGTGCCAGCAGTCTGATAGCTAACTATGGCTACACCTTC
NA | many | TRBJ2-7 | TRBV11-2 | CASRLEKGFYPYEQYF | TGTGCCAGCAGGTTAGAGAAGGGCTTCTACCCCTACGAGCAGTACTTC
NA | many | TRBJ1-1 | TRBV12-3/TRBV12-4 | CASSSRLLMNTEAFF | TGTGCCAGCAGTTCCCGACTGCTCATGAACACTGAAGCTTTCTTT
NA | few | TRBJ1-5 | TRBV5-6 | CASSLDGILNQPQHF | TGTGCCAGCAGCTTGGACGGGATCCTCAATCAGCCCCAGCATTTT
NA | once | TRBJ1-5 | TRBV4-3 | CASSQDWASNQPQHF | TGCGCCAGCAGCCAAGATTGGGCCTCCAATCAGCCCCAGCATTTT
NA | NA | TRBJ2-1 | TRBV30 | CAWSDKEQFF | TGTGCCTGGAGTGACAAGGAGCAGTTCTTC
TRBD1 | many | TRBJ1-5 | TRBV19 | CASSSAGAGGDQPQHF | TGTGCCAGTAGTAGTGCCGGAGCAGGGGGCGATCAGCCCCAGCATTTT
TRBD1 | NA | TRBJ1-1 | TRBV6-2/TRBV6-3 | CASSSTGSRTEAFF | TGTGCCAGCAGTTCGACAGGGTCGAGAACTGAAGCTTTCTTT
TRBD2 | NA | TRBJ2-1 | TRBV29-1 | CSVAPSGVIGNEQFF | TGCAGCGTTGCCCCTAGCGGGGTCATTGGAAATGAGCAGTTCTTC
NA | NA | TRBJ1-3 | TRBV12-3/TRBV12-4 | CASTFTEGNTIYF | TGTGCCAGCACCTTTACTGAGGGAAACACCATATATTTT
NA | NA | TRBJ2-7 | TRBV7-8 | CASSSLMTEQYF | TGTGCCAGCAGCTCCCTTATGACCGAGCAGTACTTC
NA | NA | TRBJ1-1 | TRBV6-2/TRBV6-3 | CASSYPGGAENTEAFF | TGTGCCAGCAGTTACCCCGGGGGCGCTGAGAACACTGAAGCTTTCTTT
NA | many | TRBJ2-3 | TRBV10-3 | CAISSSTDTQYF | TGTGCCATCAGTTCTAGCACAGATACGCAGTATTTT
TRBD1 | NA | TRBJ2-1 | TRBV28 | CASSSNRDRAYNEQFF | TGTGCCAGCAGTTCCAACCGGGACAGGGCATACAATGAGCAGTTCTTC
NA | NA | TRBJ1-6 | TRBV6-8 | CASIPGARGRNSPLHF | TGTGCCAGCATCCCGGGGGCCCGGGGCCGGAATTCACCCCTCCACTTT
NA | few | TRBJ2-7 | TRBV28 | CASSLVLTGNSYEQYF | TGTGCCAGCAGTTTAGTGCTAACAGGCAACTCCTACGAGCAGTACTTC
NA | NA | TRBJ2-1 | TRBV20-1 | CSARGPVDRNNEQFF | TGCAGTGCTAGAGGCCCAGTAGACCGGAACAATGAGCAGTTCTTC
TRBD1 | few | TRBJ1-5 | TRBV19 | CASRTRDRPNQPQHF | TGTGCCAGTAGGACGAGGGACAGGCCTAATCAGCCCCAGCATTTT
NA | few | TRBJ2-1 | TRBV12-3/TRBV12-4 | CASSRDLKNNEQFF | TGTGCCAGCAGCCGGGACCTCAAAAACAATGAGCAGTTCTTC
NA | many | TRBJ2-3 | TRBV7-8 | CASSAKGGLTDTQYF | TGTGCCAGCAGTGCAAAAGGAGGGCTCACAGATACGCAGTATTTT